Listed below are T cell receptor beta chains from one sample, sequenced in a study of T cell responses to AZD1222 COVID-19 vaccine. Assay: immunoSEQ multiplex PCR; the TCRdb copy retains only in-frame clones and omits some. The table has 120,000 or so clones, about 82% seen once. The sample in question was peripheral blood, obtained 28 days after the second AZD1222 dose. The receptor source for this set is an adult who received the AZD1222 COVID-19 vaccine. The CDR3 runs from the conserved cysteine through the conserved F or W. The D gene is left open where the match is weak. Clone size appears in some rows only: once, few, many, or a class for an expanded clone.

>TRBD2|TRBV6-6|NA|TRBJ2-7
TGTGCCAGCAGTTACCTTAGCGGGGGGGACTACGAGCAGTACTTC
CASSYLSGGDYEQYF
>TRBD1|TRBV24-1|NA|TRBJ1-2
TGTGCCACCGTGCACACAGGGGCAGGGGACTATGGCTACACCTTC
CATVHTGAGDYGYTF
>NA|TRBV18|NA|TRBJ2-7
TGTGCCAGCTCACCAAGGGAAGAGCAGTACTTC
CASSPREEQYF
>NA|TRBV9|NA|TRBJ1-3
TGTGCCAGCAGCGTAGATTGGCAGGCTCCAGGAAACACCATATATTTT
CASSVDWQAPGNTIYF
>NA|TRBV19|NA|TRBJ1-2
TGTGCCAGTAGGTTAACAGGCTTGGCGTATGGCTACACCTTC
CASRLTGLAYGYTF
>NA|TRBV3-1/TRBV3-2|few|TRBJ2-7
TGTGCCAGCAGTCAAGTAGGGCACGTCTACGAGCAGTACTTC
CASSQVGHVYEQYF
>TRBD2|TRBV7-2|NA|TRBJ2-7
TGTGCCAGCAGGGCGGGACTAGCGGGAGTGGGGGAGCAGTACTTC
CASRAGLAGVGEQYF
>NA|TRBV19|NA|TRBJ1-1
TGTGCCAGTAGTAGCCAGGGGCAAAACACTGAAGCTTTCTTT
CASSSQGQNTEAFF
>TRBD1|TRBV28|NA|TRBJ1-5
TGTGCCAGCAGTCGAGCCCCGGACAGGGGAAATCAGCCCCAGCATTTT
CASSRAPDRGNQPQHF
>NA|TRBV6-5|NA|TRBJ1-2
TGTGCCAGCAGTTACTCGTTCCCCGGGGGCGGTTATGGCTACACCTTC
CASSYSFPGGGYGYTF
>TRBD2|TRBV7-7|few|TRBJ2-1
TGTGCCAGCAGCCTTAGTTCTAGCGGTAGTTCCTACAATGAGCAGTTCTTC
CASSLSSSGSSYNEQFF
>NA|TRBV9|NA|TRBJ1-4
TGTGCCAGCAAGGGTACCCATGAAAAACTGTTTTTT
CASKGTHEKLFF
>NA|TRBV11-2|once|TRBJ2-1
TGTGCCAGCAGCTTAGGTCTGAATGAGCAGTTCTTC
CASSLGLNEQFF
>TRBD1|TRBV28|few|TRBJ1-2
TGTGCCAGCAGTTTCGGACAGGGAAGGAGTGGCTACACCTTC
CASSFGQGRSGYTF
>TRBD2|TRBV28|NA|TRBJ2-7
TGTGCCAGCAGTTTATGGACTAGCGGCTACGAGCAGTACTTC
CASSLWTSGYEQYF
>NA|TRBV19|NA|TRBJ1-5
TGTGCCAGTAGGACGGGCGACCAGCCCCAGCATTTT
CASRTGDQPQHF
>NA|TRBV5-1|NA|TRBJ1-1
TGCGCCAGCAGCTCCCTTGGGGGGGAGAACACTGAAGCTTTCTTT
CASSSLGGENTEAFF
>TRBD2|TRBV27|NA|TRBJ2-3
TGTGCCAGCAGTTCCTCTCGTAAGGGACTAGCGGGGGGGCCTATTGTAGATACGCAGTATTTT
CASSSSRKGLAGGPIVDTQYF
>NA|TRBV9|NA|TRBJ1-1
TGTGCCAGCAGCGTAGGACAGCCCAACATGAACACTGAAGCTTTCTTT
CASSVGQPNMNTEAFF